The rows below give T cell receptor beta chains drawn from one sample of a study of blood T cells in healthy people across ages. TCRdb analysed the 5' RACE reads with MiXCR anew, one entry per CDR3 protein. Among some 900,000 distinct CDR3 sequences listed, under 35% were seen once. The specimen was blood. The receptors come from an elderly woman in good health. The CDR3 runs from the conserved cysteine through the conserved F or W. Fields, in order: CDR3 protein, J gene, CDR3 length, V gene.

CDR3 protein: CSARGLTSTDTQYF
J gene: TRBJ2-3
CDR3 length: 14
V gene: TRBV20-1

CDR3 protein: CASRKMTGHEQFF
J gene: TRBJ2-1
CDR3 length: 13
V gene: TRBV12-3/TRBV12-4

CDR3 protein: CASSPTGVVGDQPQHF
J gene: TRBJ1-5
CDR3 length: 16
V gene: TRBV2

CDR3 protein: CASSLAVGTGHGYTF
J gene: TRBJ1-2
CDR3 length: 15
V gene: TRBV7-9

CDR3 protein: CASSKPGTTDTQYF
J gene: TRBJ2-3
CDR3 length: 14
V gene: TRBV11-3

CDR3 protein: CASSYIRDRNYEQYF
J gene: TRBJ2-7
CDR3 length: 15
V gene: TRBV6-2/TRBV6-3

CDR3 protein: CASSLAGTVSTDTQYF
J gene: TRBJ2-3
CDR3 length: 16
V gene: TRBV7-2

CDR3 protein: CASSQAGTAFYGYTF
J gene: TRBJ1-2
CDR3 length: 15
V gene: TRBV3-1

CDR3 protein: CASSQDSGMNTEAFF
J gene: TRBJ1-1
CDR3 length: 15
V gene: TRBV4-2

CDR3 protein: CASSRGPTGGNTGELFF
J gene: TRBJ2-2
CDR3 length: 17
V gene: TRBV5-1

CDR3 protein: CASSPGGSSQETQYF
J gene: TRBJ2-5
CDR3 length: 15
V gene: TRBV18

CDR3 protein: CASSLDTLYEQYF
J gene: TRBJ2-7
CDR3 length: 13
V gene: TRBV7-8

CDR3 protein: CASSVGDSTDTQYF
J gene: TRBJ2-3
CDR3 length: 14
V gene: TRBV9

CDR3 protein: CASSLAGAAYERYF
J gene: TRBJ2-4
CDR3 length: 14
V gene: TRBV7-9

CDR3 protein: CASRGSSYEQYF
J gene: TRBJ2-7
CDR3 length: 12
V gene: TRBV12-3/TRBV12-4

CDR3 protein: CASTYLAGGGERYF
J gene: TRBJ2-5
CDR3 length: 14
V gene: TRBV12-3/TRBV12-4